The 27 T cell receptor beta chains below were found in one sample sequenced in a study of cytomegalovirus exposure and HLA in healthy donors (dated by TCRdb to about 2017). The receptor library was made with the immunoSEQ multiplex PCR assay. The multiplex PCR relied on a mix of 60 forward primers for TCR Vbeta segments and 13 reverse primers for TCR Jbeta segments. Held by TCRdb, this immuneACCESS table contains in-frame sequences only and omits some clones. Under half of the omission traces to an unresolved V gene where checked; the cause of the rest is unknown. This sample lists over 150,000 clones; more than 70% were detected once. The ten largest clones capture roughly 5.9% of the sample. Material: PBMCs. The origin of the receptors is a woman aged 40 to 55 in good health and CMV-seropositive.

This rearrangement joins TRBV29-1 to TRBJ1-1; D perhaps matches TRBD1 (5 bases). V gave up 6 bases and J gave up 5 bases, with 19 bases separating them. The CDR3 loop spans 14 amino acids. Germline V gene lookup returns CDR1 SQVTM and CDR2 ANQGSEA. The CDR3 loop reads CSVNGREVITEAFF. The DNA for the CDR3 is TGCAGCGTGAACGGCAGGGAGGTTATTACTGAAGCTTTCTTT.

The chain links TRBV10-3 to TRBJ1-1; D gene unclear. The CDR3 is 13 amino acids. Between the trimmed V and J ends, which lost 0 bases and 6 bases, there was a span of 8 bases. Germline V gives CDR1 ENHRY, CDR2 SYGVKD. CDR3 amino acids: CAISESGEAEAFF. DNA of the CDR3: TGTGCCATCAGTGAGTCCGGGGAGGCTGAAGCTTTCTTT.

The genes are TRBV4-1 and TRBJ2-7, with TRBD1 matching 8 bases. CDR1 is MGHRA, CDR2 YSYEKL, per germline. Losses at the gene ends were 4 bases for V and 3 bases for J; bases not matched to a gene: 11. This CDR3 is 16 amino acids long. Here the CDR3 reads CASSPASGQAYYEQYF. CDR3 in DNA: TGCGCCAGCAGCCCTGCGTCGGGACAGGCTTACTACGAGCAGTACTTC.

In its sample, this clone was seen many times. The chain uses TRBV7-2 and TRBJ2-7; 9 nucleotides agree with TRBD2. The V gene's germline CDR1 is SGHTA and CDR2 FQGNSA. This CDR3 has 15 amino acids. Losses at the gene ends were 6 bases for V and 5 bases for J; bases not matched to a gene: 11. The CDR3 here is CASSLSGSGSNEQYF. The CDR3 DNA reads as TGTGCCAGCAGTCTTAGCGGTAGCGGGAGCAACGAGCAGTACTTC. Variable domain in full (rest from reference TRBV7-2 and TRBJ2-7): GAGVSQSPSNKVTEKGKDVELRCDPISGHTALYWYRQSLGQGLEFLIYFQGNSAPDKSGLPSDRFSAERTGGSVSTLTIQRTQQEDSAVYLCASSLSGSGSNEQYFGPGTRLTVT.

J is TRBJ2-1 and V is TRBV2; a possible D gene is TRBD1 (5 bases). Germline V gene lookup returns CDR1 SNHLY and CDR2 FYNNEI. The CDR3 spans 13 residues. Trimming pared 7 bases from V and 9 bases from J, leaving 16 bases between. This chain's CDR3 is CASMTPPQGEQFF. CDR3 sequence (DNA): TGTGCCAGCATGACTCCTCCTCAGGGTGAGCAGTTCTTC.

The V call is TRBV19, the J call TRBJ2-1, with TRBD2 matching over 7 bases. The V gene's germline CDR1 is LNHDA and CDR2 SQIVND (reference sequence). After removal of 4 bases from V and 7 bases from J, the junction contained 4 bases not matched to a gene. This CDR3 comprises 13 residues. CDR3 DNA sequence: TGTGCCAGTAGTACGATACTAGCGAATGAGCAGTTCTTC. It encodes CASSTILANEQFF.

V usage is TRBV9 and J usage is TRBJ2-3; 10 positions agree with TRBD2. Germline-derived CDR1 and CDR2 are SGDLS and YYNGEE. V shed 6 bases and J 3 bases; nucleotides not matched to a gene: 13. The CDR3 contains 17 residues. The CDR3 DNA reads TGTGCCAGCACCTCATCGAACGCACTAGCGGGGACAGATACGCAGTATTTT. Translating gives CASTSSNALAGTDTQYF.

This clone has more than one count but fewer than ten. The chain links TRBV28 to TRBJ1-5; 10 nucleotides line up with TRBD1. The V gene's germline CDR1 is MDHEN and CDR2 SYDVKM. The CDR3 is made up of 14 amino acids. Unmatched junction bases numbered 4, after V lost 6 bases and J lost 5 bases. CDR3: CASRVTGGHQPQHF. Here the CDR3 DNA reads TGTGCCAGCAGGGTGACAGGGGGCCATCAGCCCCAGCATTTT. Full variable domain (rest looked up from reference TRBV28 and TRBJ1-5): DVKVTQSSRYLVKRTGEKVFLECVQDMDHENMFWYRQDPGLGLRLIYFSYDVKMKEKGDIPEGYSVSREKKERFSLILESASTNQTSMYLCASRVTGGHQPQHFGDGTRLSIL.

The chain carries TRBV10-1 and TRBJ2-5, with 11 bases aligning to TRBD2. J gave up 5 bases and V 5 bases, and 10 bases lay outside the gene matches. The CDR3 is 16 residues long. Germline V gene sequence: CDR1 WNHNN, CDR2 SYGVQD (reference sequence). CDR3 protein: CASSQGASGRSETQYF. CDR3 bases: TGCGCCAGCAGTCAGGGGGCTAGCGGGAGGAGTGAGACCCAGTACTTC.

In this sample, this clone turned up once. Here the CDR3 DNA reads TGTGCCACGTGGCCGGAAGGCGCGGGGGAGCAGTTCTTC. It codes for CATWPEGAGEQFF. The chain employs TRBV15 and TRBJ2-1; TRBD2 might be the D (6 bases). CDR3 length equals 13 residues. Germline-derived CDR1 and CDR2 are LNHNV and YYDKDF (reference sequence). Trimming stripped 9 bases from V and 10 bases from J, with 19 bases between.

This chain joins TRBV30 and TRBJ2-2; the D gene is possibly TRBD2 (6 bases). This CDR3 is built from 13 residues. Germline V gene data show CDR1 as GTSNPN and CDR2 as SVGIG (reference sequence). Trimming cost V 4 bases and J 3 bases, with 9 bases left between them. The CDR3, as DNA: TGTGCCTGGACCGGGAGTGACACCGGGGAGCTGTTTTTT. Amino acids: CAWTGSDTGELFF.

J is TRBJ2-7 and V is TRBV28; 10 nucleotides match TRBD1. The germline gives CDR1 MDHEN, CDR2 SYDVKM. The CDR3 covers 16 residues. The V gene end was trimmed by 4 bases and the J gene end by 4 bases; junction bases not matched to a gene: 10. CDR3 in amino acids: CASSSPHDRGRYEQYF. CDR3 nucleotide sequence: TGTGCCAGCAGTTCCCCCCACGACAGGGGGCGGTACGAGCAGTACTTC.

The V call is TRBV12-5, the J call TRBJ2-7; D might be TRBD1 (6 bases). Germline V gene data show CDR1 as LGHNT and CDR2 as FRNRAP. The V and J ends lost 2 bases and 2 bases respectively, with 16 bases between them. CDR3 length equals 16 residues. The CDR3 is CASGLPRVGQTYEQYF. CDR3 DNA: TGTGCTAGTGGTTTGCCACGAGTGGGACAAACCTACGAGCAGTACTTC.

This rearrangement joins TRBV27 to TRBJ2-2; TRBD1 matches at 7 bases. Germline CDR1 reads MNHEY; CDR2 reads SMNVEV (reference sequence). V was clipped by 4 bases and J by 4 bases; unmatched bases: 9. The CDR3 is 16 residues long. CDR3 in amino acids: CASSYLATGATGELFF. CDR3 bases: TGTGCCAGCAGTTACCTTGCTACAGGGGCCACCGGGGAGCTGTTTTTT.

The rearrangement joins TRBV6-1 to TRBJ2-1, with 10 bases that match TRBD1. V gave up 3 bases and J gave up 8 bases; unmatched junction bases: 10. The CDR3 is 16 residues long. Germline values: CDR1 MNHNS, CDR2 SASEGT. CDR3 bases: TGTGCCAGCAGTGATCCGGGACAGGGGATAAGAGATGAGCAGTTCTTC. Its translation: CASSDPGQGIRDEQFF.

This clone was picked up one time. V is TRBV19 and J is TRBJ2-2; D remains ambiguous. This CDR3 region has 16 residues. The V end lost 3 bases, the J end lost 0 bases, and 11 bases lay between the germline ends. Per the germline V gene, CDR1 is LNHDA and CDR2 is SQIVND (reference sequence). For the CDR3, the DNA is TGTGCCAGTAGTATCGGTCTGCGAGCGAACACCGGGGAGCTGTTTTTT. Amino acids: CASSIGLRANTGELFF.

The rearrangement links TRBV14 to TRBJ1-1; TRBD1 agrees at 9 bases. The CDR3 totals 15 residues. Trimming removed 4 bases from V and 5 bases from J; junction bases left unmatched: 8. CDR1 SGHDN and CDR2 FVKESK come from the germline V gene. The CDR3 region is CASSRPGQGRTEAFF. CDR3 nucleotides: TGTGCCAGCAGCCGACCGGGACAGGGTAGGACTGAAGCTTTCTTT.

This clone was counted between two and nine times. This sequence joins TRBV7-9 and TRBJ1-4; TRBD1 aligns across 9 bases. Looked up from germline, CDR1 is SEHNR and CDR2 is FQNEAQ (reference sequence). V lost 5 bases and J lost 8; bases outside the gene matches: 12. The CDR3 sequence is 16 residues long. The CDR3 DNA follows: TGTGCCAGCAGCCTCGGGACTGGACAGGGGTGGGAAAAACTGTTTTTT. Residues: CASSLGTGQGWEKLFF.

The DNA for the CDR3 is TGTGCCAGCAAATTAGGGAGGGGCTACAATGAGCAGTTCTTC. Translated, it gives CASKLGRGYNEQFF. The chain carries TRBV6-5 and TRBJ2-1; TRBD2 agrees at 7 bases. The germline V gene has CDR1 MNHEY and CDR2 SVGAGI. CDR3 length: 14 amino acids. The J segment lost 3 bases and the V segment lost 7 bases, leaving 6 bases of the junction unmatched.

This chain links TRBV19 with TRBJ1-4; D ambiguous. The CDR3 loop spans 16 amino acids. V gave up 5 bases and J gave up 0 bases, with 13 bases separating them. CDR1 is LNHDA, CDR2 SQIVND, per germline (reference sequence). In DNA, the CDR3 is TGTGCCAGTAGTCTTCGTCACACTACAACTAATGAAAAACTGTTTTTT. Translating it yields CASSLRHTTTNEKLFF. Combining the CDR3 with reference TRBV19 and TRBJ1-4 gives the whole variable domain DGGITQSPKYLFRKEGQNVTLSCEQNLNHDAMYWYRQDPGQGLRLIYYSQIVNDFQKGDIAEGYSVSREKKESFPLTVTSAQKNPTAFYLCASSLRHTTTNEKLFFGSGTQLSVL.

This clone has a single count. A read error may produce the germline difference seen at one junction end. This sample includes further DNA sequences coding for the same CDR3. This chain links TRBV30 with TRBJ2-7; 14 bases align to TRBD2. This CDR3 comprises 17 residues. Germline values: CDR1 GTSNPN, CDR2 SVGIG (reference sequence). CDR3: CAWREGTSGSLVHEQYF. The CDR3 DNA reads TGTGCCTGGAGAGAAGGGACTAGCGGGAGTCTAGTCCACGAGCAGTACTTT.

The chain has TRBV6-6 and TRBJ1-5, with 8 bases aligning to TRBD1. The CDR3 sequence is 14 residues long. Trimming removed 5 bases from V and 7 bases from J; junction bases left unmatched: 7. Per germline, CDR1 MNHNY and CDR2 SVGAGI (reference sequence). The CDR3, as DNA: TGTGCCAGCAGTCCACAGGGGGAAGGGCAGCCCCAGCATTTT. Translation: CASSPQGEGQPQHF.

The chain recombines TRBV5-1 with TRBJ2-1, with TRBD2 matching 10 bases. Germline V lookup: CDR1 SGHRS, CDR2 YFSETQ. The CDR3 spans 15 residues. V was clipped by 0 bases and J by 7 bases; unmatched bases: 4. As DNA, the CDR3 is TGCGCCAGCAGCTTGGAACTAGCGGGAAATAATGAGCAGTTCTTC. It is translated as CASSLELAGNNEQFF.

The sample holds a few counts of this clone. The CDR3 DNA sequence: TGTGCCAGCAGTTTGGCGGTTACAACTAATGAAAAACTGTTTTTT. It encodes CASSLAVTTNEKLFF. The chain has TRBV2 and TRBJ1-4; D not certain. Trimming took off 5 bases at V and 0 bases at J, with 10 bases between the two ends. This CDR3 has 15 residues. The V gene's germline CDR1 is SNHLY and CDR2 FYNNEI.

The rearrangement uses TRBV6-1 and TRBJ2-7; 7 bases fit TRBD2. CDR3 size: 15 residues. CDR1 MNHNS and CDR2 SASEGT come from the germline V gene. J gave up 7 bases and V 8 bases, and 17 bases lay outside the gene matches. CDR3 DNA sequence: TGTGCCAGCTCTTCCGCCCAGGGAGGGTGGGGAGAGCAGTACTTC. Protein: CASSSAQGGWGEQYF.

This chain links TRBV4-1 with TRBJ2-7; the match to TRBD2 covers 15 bases. Germline CDR1 MGHRA, CDR2 YSYEKL. V was clipped by 3 bases and J by 3 bases; unmatched bases: 9. The CDR3 has 18 amino acids. CDR3 sequence reads: CASSHPGTSGRPSYEQYF. Here the CDR3 DNA reads TGCGCCAGCAGCCATCCCGGGACTAGCGGGAGGCCCAGCTACGAGCAGTACTTC.

J is TRBJ1-1 and V is TRBV6-5, with TRBD1 as a possible D gene (5 bases). CDR3 length equals 14 residues. Germline loops: CDR1 MNHEY, CDR2 SVGAGI. Trimming took 6 bases from V and 5 from J, leaving 16 bases between them. The CDR3 spells CASSPRRGSTEAFF. In nucleotides, the CDR3 is TGTGCCAGCAGCCCCCGAAGGGGCTCTACTGAAGCTTTCTTT.